A selection of T cell receptor beta chains follows, all from one sample in a study of cytomegalovirus exposure and HLA in healthy donors. Profiling relied on immunoSEQ multiplex PCR, and the TCRdb table lists in-frame clones only, not all of them. This sample yields some 130,000 clones, of which roughly four fifths are seen a single time; 8.8% belongs to the top ten. The sample taken for sequencing was PBMCs. The receptors shown here come from a woman in her fifties or sixties in good health and CMV-seropositive. The CDR3 runs from the conserved cysteine through the conserved F or W. A D gene is named only where the DNA matches it firmly. Clone size is shown for a subset of rows, as once, few, many or a class of expanded clone.

>NA|TRBJ2-7|NA|TRBV19
CASSIEADYEQYF
TGTGCCAGTAGTATAGAGGCAGATTACGAGCAGTACTTC
>NA|TRBJ2-7|NA|TRBV7-9
CASSLGRGNPYEQYF
TGTGCCAGCAGCTTAGGACGGGGGAATCCTTACGAGCAGTACTTC
>NA|TRBJ2-3|NA|TRBV5-1
CASSRAGTGSTDTQYF
TGCGCCAGCAGCCGGGCGGGAACAGGAAGCACAGATACGCAGTATTTT
>NA|TRBJ1-6|NA|TRBV10-3
CAISSLPVGSSYNSPLHF
TGTGCCATCAGTTCTCTCCCTGTAGGGAGCTCCTATAATTCACCCCTCCACTTT
>NA|TRBJ2-7|TRBD1|TRBV30
CAGRTGNSYEQYF
TGTGCCGGCCGGACAGGGAACTCCTACGAGCAGTACTTC
>NA|TRBJ1-2|NA|TRBV28
CASSPRDIRGYTF
TGTGCCAGCAGTCCTCGGGACATTAGGGGCTACACCTTC
>NA|TRBJ2-2|NA|TRBV7-2
CASSPQGLTGELFF
TGTGCCAGCAGCCCTCAGGGTCTCACCGGGGAGCTGTTTTTT
>NA|TRBJ2-7|NA|TRBV27
CASSLSGLPGEQYF
TGTGCCAGCAGTTTATCGGGCCTCCCTGGCGAGCAGTACTTC
>NA|TRBJ2-5|NA|TRBV19
CASKASWGGNGETQYF
TGTGCCAGTAAGGCGTCATGGGGCGGCAATGGAGAGACCCAGTACTTC
>NA|TRBJ1-3|NA|TRBV18
CASSPPDSGNTIYF
TGTGCCAGCTCACCACCGGACAGTGGAAACACCATATATTTT
>once|TRBJ2-7|NA|TRBV5-1
CASSTEAEQYF
TGCGCCAGCAGTACTGAGGCGGAGCAGTACTTC
>NA|TRBJ2-3|TRBD1|TRBV7-3
CASSFSSDGTGVRDTQYF
TGTGCCAGCAGCTTCAGTAGTGACGGGACAGGGGTGCGGGATACGCAGTATTTT
>NA|TRBJ2-1|NA|TRBV27
CASSRRGSSYNEQFF
TGTGCCAGCAGTCGGCGGGGAAGCTCCTACAATGAGCAGTTCTTC
>NA|TRBJ1-2|NA|TRBV4-1
CASSRGIDGYTF
TGCGCCAGCAGTAGGGGAATAGATGGCTACACCTTC
>NA|TRBJ1-1|NA|TRBV4-2
CASRGNTEAFF
TGTGCCAGCCGCGGGAACACTGAAGCTTTCTTT
>NA|TRBJ2-3|NA|TRBV5-6
CASSGEGGGTDTQYF
TGTGCCAGCAGCGGGGAAGGAGGGGGCACAGATACGCAGTATTTT
>NA|TRBJ2-7|NA|TRBV6-5
CASSQGTEQYF
TGTGCCAGCAGTCAAGGGACAGAGCAGTACTTC
>NA|TRBJ2-7|TRBD1|TRBV5-6
CASSYPSGQGKSNEQYF
TGTGCCAGCAGTTACCCCTCGGGACAGGGGAAATCCAACGAGCAGTACTTC
>NA|TRBJ1-3|NA|TRBV7-9
CASSPPSSGNTIYF
TGTGCCAGCAGCCCCCCGAGCTCTGGAAACACCATATATTTT
>NA|TRBJ2-1|TRBD2|TRBV28
CASSSPGGRPPYNEQFF
TGTGCCAGCAGCTCGCCGGGGGGTCGTCCCCCTTACAATGAGCAGTTCTTC
>NA|TRBJ1-6|NA|TRBV7-3
CASSLTGARNSPLHF
TGTGCCAGCAGCTTAACTGGGGCCCGTAATTCACCCCTCCACTTT
>NA|TRBJ1-2|TRBD1|TRBV10-3
CAISPRDSPNYGYTF
TGTGCCATCAGTCCACGGGACAGTCCTAACTATGGCTACACCTTC
>NA|TRBJ2-7|NA|TRBV7-2
CASSLRERQYF
TGTGCCAGCAGCTTACGCGAACGTCAGTACTTC
>once|TRBJ1-1|NA|TRBV27
CASSLDRNTEAFF
TGTGCCAGCAGTTTAGACAGGAACACTGAAGCTTTCTTT
>few|TRBJ2-1|NA|TRBV15
CATQAAGAYNEQFF
TGTGCCACCCAGGCGGCGGGGGCGTACAATGAGCAGTTCTTC